Reported below is one TCR beta chain. Every sample had a minimum of 6 million PBMCs isolated. A second PCR of roughly 7 to 11 cycles used a sample-barcoded 5' primer and a J-beta primer mix. TCRdb re-called the 5' RACE reads with MiXCR, one entry per CDR3 protein. This table holds about 720,000 distinct CDR3 sequences, just under 25% found once. This entry belongs to a study of blood T cells in healthy people across ages. The V end was cut by 5 bases, the J end by 5 bases, with 16 bases between. CDR1 and CDR2 (germline): DFQATT, SNEGSKA (reference sequence). This CDR3 is built from 14 residues. The same data also went into a second study, on T cells of mothers and their children. From that paper: Three healthy Caucasian mothers, along with their six children, served as the donors. In each mother, TCR beta CDR3 reads exceeded 8.5 million; in each child, they numbered some 3 million. Persistent microchimeric T cell clones were not found at ~100 per million sensitivity.

This receptor was identified in a boy aged 5 to 17 in good health. The genes are TRBV20-1 and TRBJ2-1, with D maybe TRBD2 (7 bases). Sequencing input: blood. CDR3 region: CSALVGGGDNEQFF. The CDR3, as DNA: TGCAGTGCTCTCGTGGGAGGGGGTGACAATGAGCAGTTCTTC.